A single sample gave rise to the 24 T cell receptor beta chains below, sequenced in a study of shared clonotypes between healthy human individuals. The data were produced by immunoSEQ multiplex PCR, yet TCRdb's version contains in-frame clones alone and is incomplete. This table holds approximately 1,500,000 clones, roughly 96% found once. Sequencing input: naive CD4+ T cells sorted from blood. This sample's subset: CD45RA+ positively selected. These TCRs come from a young man in good health.

This chain joins TRBV25-1 and TRBJ1-2, with TRBD1 matching 7 bases. This CDR3 contains 16 residues. Germline CDR1 is MGHDK and CDR2 is SYGVNS. The V and J ends lost 3 bases and 4 bases, in that order; junction bases with no gene match: 11. The CDR3 here is CASSDSPTGSIYGYTF. The CDR3 nucleotides read TGTGCCAGCAGTGATTCCCCGACAGGGAGCATCTATGGCTACACCTTC.

V gene TRBV19 combines with J gene TRBJ2-2; 9 positions match TRBD2. CDR3 length equals 16 residues. J was trimmed by 0 bases and V by 7 bases; bases with no gene match: 6. Germline loops: CDR1 LNHDA, CDR2 SQIVND (reference sequence). In DNA form, the CDR3 reads TGTGCCAGTACCCCGACTAGCGGAGCGAACACCGGGGAGCTGTTTTTT. Translated: CASTPTSGANTGELFF.

The chain is built from TRBV19 and TRBJ1-5; unclear D gene. CDR3 size: 14 residues. CDR1 is LNHDA, CDR2 SQIVND, per germline (reference sequence). V gave up 5 bases and J gave up 0 bases, with 8 bases separating them. The CDR3, as DNA: TGTGCCAGTAGTCCAACAGTTAGCAATCAGCCCCAGCATTTT. Translated, it gives CASSPTVSNQPQHF.

In the case of this clone: Relative to the germline gene, one junction end is altered; a read error may explain this. J is TRBJ2-7 and V is TRBV9; D is ambiguous. From germline, CDR1 is SGDLS and CDR2 YYNGEE. The CDR3 covers 14 residues. Here the CDR3 reads CASSVLQSSHEQYF. The CDR3 DNA follows: TGTGCCAGCAGCGTACTCCAGTCCTCCCACGAGCAGTACTTC.

J is TRBJ2-7 and V is TRBV6-1, with a weak D call TRBD2 (5 bases). Germline assignment: CDR1 MNHNS and CDR2 SASEGT. The germline V and J ends were trimmed by 3 bases and 11 bases, with 20 bases remaining between them. This CDR3 region has 14 residues. The CDR3 is CASSEVGLFTGKYF. The CDR3 nucleotides read TGTGCCAGCAGTGAGGTTGGGCTGTTTACGGGGAAGTACTTC.

The chain employs TRBV7-9 and TRBJ1-3; D gene uncertain. Deletions cut 3 bases from V and 3 bases from J, with 6 bases between. In germline, CDR1 is SEHNR, CDR2 FQNEAQ (reference sequence). There are 13 residues in the CDR3. CDR3 residues: CASSFDFGNTIYF. CDR3 DNA: TGTGCCAGCAGCTTTGATTTTGGAAACACCATATATTTT. Full variable domain (remainder filled in from reference TRBV7-9 and TRBJ1-3): DTGVSQNPRHKITKRGQNVTFRCDPISEHNRLYWYRQTLGQGPEFLTYFQNEAQLEKSRLLSDRFSAERPKGSFSTLEIQRTEQGDSAMYLCASSFDFGNTIYFGEGSWLTVV.

The genes are TRBV18 and TRBJ2-7, with 10 bases fitting TRBD1. Trimming took 5 bases from V and 5 from J; bases not matched to a gene: 9. Germline V gives CDR1 KGHSH, CDR2 LQKENI. The CDR3 is made up of 15 amino acids. This CDR3 reads CASSSTGGAYHEQYF. For the CDR3, the DNA is TGTGCCAGCTCATCGACAGGGGGCGCGTACCACGAGCAGTACTTC.

This clone turned up a few times. This chain connects TRBV5-4 to TRBJ2-1; 8 bases agree with TRBD2. This CDR3 has 16 amino acids. Trimming cost V 0 bases and J 7 bases; bases outside gene matches: 9. In germline, CDR1 is SGHNT, CDR2 YYREEE (reference sequence). The CDR3 bases are TGTGCCAGCAGCTTGGAAGCGGGGGTTCTGGGAAATGAGCAGTTCTTC. Translated, it gives CASSLEAGVLGNEQFF. The variable domain in full, completed from reference TRBV5-4 and TRBJ2-1, reads ETGVTQSPTHLIKTRGQQVTLRCSSQSGHNTVSWYQQALGQGPQFIFQYYREEENGRGNFPPRFSGLQFPNYSSELNVNALELDDSALYLCASSLEAGVLGNEQFFGPGTRLTVL.

This sequence joins TRBV19 and TRBJ1-5; no firm D call. Deletions cut 8 bases from V and 0 bases from J, with 8 bases between. Germline CDR1 LNHDA, CDR2 SQIVND (reference sequence). This CDR3 is built from 13 residues. Written as DNA, the CDR3 is TGTGCCAGTCTCGGGTATAGCAATCAGCCCCAGCATTTT. It encodes CASLGYSNQPQHF.

Notes on this clone: Within the sample, other DNA sequences also encode this same CDR3. The CDR3 region has the DNA TGTGCCAGCAGCTTAGTCGGGGGCGGCTACGAGCAGTACTTC. This codes for CASSLVGGGYEQYF. This chain links TRBV7-6 with TRBJ2-7; D may match TRBD1 or TRBD2 (6 bases each). Germline values: CDR1 SGHVS, CDR2 FNYEAQ. The V end was cut by 1 base, the J end by 3 bases, with 10 bases between. This CDR3 comprises 14 residues.

The chain recombines TRBV27 with TRBJ2-1, with 8 bases identical to TRBD2. The CDR3 is made up of 19 amino acids. Germline loops: CDR1 MNHEY, CDR2 SMNVEV (reference sequence). The V gene end was trimmed by 1 base and the J gene end by 10 bases; junction bases not matched to a gene: 21. This chain's CDR3 is CASSLFNPSGYRGLGEQFF. The CDR3 DNA reads as TGTGCCAGCAGTTTATTCAATCCTAGCGGGTACCGGGGGCTGGGGGAGCAGTTCTTC.

This rearrangement joins TRBV27 to TRBJ2-2, with a weak D call TRBD2 (6 bases). CDR3 length equals 14 residues. Germline V lookup: CDR1 MNHEY, CDR2 SMNVEV (reference sequence). With 4 bases removed from V and 4 bases from J, the gap between germline ends came to 10 bases. The CDR3 DNA sequence: TGTGCCAGCAGTTCCGGGGAGGCCACCGGGGAGCTGTTTTTT. This codes for CASSSGEATGELFF.

The chain employs TRBV2 and TRBJ1-5, with 11 bases that match TRBD1. Trimming removed 1 base from V and 8 bases from J; junction bases left unmatched: 10. This CDR3 has 17 amino acids. CDR1 and CDR2 from the germline V gene are SNHLY and FYNNEI. The CDR3 region is CASSEGTGGLPLKPQHF. CDR3 nucleotides: TGTGCCAGCAGTGAAGGGACAGGGGGCCTCCCGTTGAAGCCCCAGCATTTT.

V gene TRBV9 combines with J gene TRBJ2-7; 7 bases map to TRBD2. Trimming took 3 bases from V and 2 from J; bases not matched to a gene: 5. The CDR3 is 14 amino acids. Germline lookup yields CDR1 SGDLS and CDR2 YYNGEE. In DNA form, the CDR3 reads TGTGCCAGCAGCGGAGCGGGACCTACCTACGAGCAGTACTTC. Translated: CASSGAGPTYEQYF.

The V gene is TRBV6-1, the J gene TRBJ2-2; D not certain. Per germline, CDR1 MNHNS and CDR2 SASEGT. The CDR3 runs 12 residues. With 2 bases removed from V and 11 bases from J, the gap between germline ends came to 9 bases. The CDR3 DNA sequence: TGTGCCAGCAGTGAACTCGGGTTAGAGCTGTTTTTT. Residues: CASSELGLELFF.

The chain recombines TRBV6-1 with TRBJ2-1; 7 bases map to TRBD2. The J segment lost 3 bases and the V segment lost 1 base, leaving 6 bases of the junction unmatched. The CDR3 spans 16 residues. CDR1 MNHNS and CDR2 SASEGT come from the germline V gene. The CDR3 DNA sequence: TGTGCCAGCAGTGAAGTTGGGGGAGGGAGCTACAATGAGCAGTTCTTC. Its protein is CASSEVGGGSYNEQFF.

The chain joins TRBV29-1 to TRBJ1-2; D perhaps matches TRBD1 (6 bases). CDR3 length: 14 residues. Trimming removed 0 bases from V and 7 bases from J, with 15 bases in between. Germline lookup yields CDR1 SQVTM and CDR2 ANQGSEA. DNA for the CDR3: TGCAGCGTTGAAGATCGGCACCTAGGGGGTGGCTACACCTTC. This sequence encodes CSVEDRHLGGGYTF.

The V call is TRBV28, the J call TRBJ1-2; D perhaps matches TRBD1 (6 bases). Germline V CDR1 and CDR2: MDHEN, SYDVKM. Trimming removed 2 bases from V and 3 bases from J, with 16 bases in between. The CDR3 is made up of 16 amino acids. CDR3 DNA sequence: TGTGCCAGCAGTTTACCGCACAGGGCTAACGACTATGGCTACACCTTC. It is translated as CASSLPHRANDYGYTF.

The chain joins TRBV18 to TRBJ2-1, with TRBD1 matching over 10 bases. Germline CDR1 KGHSH, CDR2 LQKENI. The CDR3 is 14 residues long. V lost 3 bases, J lost 5 bases, and 1 base stayed unmatched. The CDR3 reads CASSPGQGNNEQFF. In DNA form, the CDR3 reads TGTGCCAGCTCACCGGGACAGGGGAACAATGAGCAGTTCTTC.

Turning to this clone: Other nucleotide sequences from this sample produce the same CDR3. The J gene is TRBJ1-5, the V gene TRBV9; 10 positions match TRBD1. There are 14 residues in the CDR3. From germline, CDR1 is SGDLS and CDR2 YYNGEE. The V gene end was trimmed by 3 bases and the J gene end by 5 bases; junction bases not matched to a gene: 2. This chain's CDR3 is CASSGGQGDQPQHF. In DNA form, the CDR3 reads TGTGCCAGCAGCGGTGGACAGGGGGATCAGCCCCAGCATTTT. Full variable domain (outside the CDR3, taken from reference TRBV9 and TRBJ1-5): DSGVTQTPKHLITATGQRVTLRCSPRSGDLSVYWYQQSLDQGLQFLIQYYNGEERAKGNILERFSAQQFPDLHSELNLSSLELGDSALYFCASSGGQGDQPQHFGDGTRLSIL.

To note about this clone: Other DNA sequences from this sample encode an identical CDR3 as well. The gene calls are TRBV19 and TRBJ2-5; D is perhaps TRBD2 (7 bases). CDR3 length: 14 amino acids. V was shortened by 2 bases and J by 1 base, with 8 bases between the two germline ends. Germline V lookup: CDR1 LNHDA, CDR2 SQIVND (reference sequence). Here the CDR3 reads CASSIRGGQETQYF. The CDR3 region has the DNA TGTGCCAGTAGTATAAGGGGGGGCCAAGAGACCCAGTACTTC.

The chain links TRBV9 to TRBJ2-5, with 8 bases aligning to TRBD1. The germline gives CDR1 SGDLS, CDR2 YYNGEE. Germline trimming cut 3 bases from V and 7 bases from J; bases unmatched to any gene: 11. The CDR3 sequence is 15 residues long. The CDR3 loop is CASSAVQGAMGTQYF. In DNA form, the CDR3 reads TGTGCCAGCAGCGCAGTCCAGGGGGCGATGGGGACCCAGTACTTC.

Comments on this clone: The same CDR3 is also encoded by other DNA sequences in this sample. This rearrangement joins TRBV28 to TRBJ2-7; D may be TRBD2 (5 bases). The CDR3 has 13 amino acids. Per germline, CDR1 MDHEN and CDR2 SYDVKM. V was cut by 3 bases and J by 3 bases, with 9 bases left in between. CDR3 in DNA: TGTGCCAGCAGTTTGTCGACTAACTACGAGCAGTACTTC. The encoded protein is CASSLSTNYEQYF.

The genes are TRBV7-2 and TRBJ2-5; 10 bases align to TRBD1. Looked up from germline, CDR1 is SGHTA and CDR2 is FQGNSA. The CDR3 spans 15 residues. V shed 1 base, J shed 7 bases, and the junction held 6 bases outside the gene matches. DNA of the CDR3: TGTGCCAGCAGCTTAGACCGGGACAGGGGTGCGACCCAGTACTTC. Protein sequence: CASSLDRDRGATQYF.